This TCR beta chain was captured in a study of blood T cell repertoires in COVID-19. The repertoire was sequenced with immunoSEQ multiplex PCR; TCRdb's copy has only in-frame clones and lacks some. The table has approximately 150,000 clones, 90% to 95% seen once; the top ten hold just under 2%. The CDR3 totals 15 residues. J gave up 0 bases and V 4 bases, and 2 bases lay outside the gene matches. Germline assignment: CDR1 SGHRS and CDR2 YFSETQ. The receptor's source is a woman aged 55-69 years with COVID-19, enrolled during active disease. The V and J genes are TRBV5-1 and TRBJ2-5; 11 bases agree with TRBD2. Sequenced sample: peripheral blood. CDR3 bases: TGCGCCAGCAGCCGGGGACTAGCGGACCAAGAGACCCAGTACTTC. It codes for CASSRGLADQETQYF.